Listed below are T cell receptor beta chains from one sample, sequenced in a study of cytomegalovirus exposure and HLA in healthy donors. Assay used: immunoSEQ multiplex PCR; TCRdb lists only in-frame clones, some missing. This table holds 100,000 to 130,000 clones, 55% to 85% found once. Sequenced material: PBMCs. These receptors all come from a man aged 25 to 40 in good health and CMV-seronegative. CDR3s include the opening cysteine and the closing phenylalanine or tryptophan. The order of the fields is clone size, V gene, D gene, J gene, CDR3 DNA, CDR3 protein. A D gene is named only where the DNA matches it firmly. Clone size, where shown, is once, few, many, or a class for clones that have expanded.

clone size: .
V gene: TRBV19
D gene: TRBD1
J gene: TRBJ2-2
CDR3 DNA: TGTGCCAGTAGTGCCAACCCCGGGACAGCAACCGGGGAGCTGTTTTTT
CDR3 protein: CASSANPGTATGELFF

clone size: .
V gene: TRBV10-3
D gene: .
J gene: TRBJ2-7
CDR3 DNA: TGTGCCATAAGGGCCTCAGGGATCGACGAGCAGTACTTC
CDR3 protein: CAIRASGIDEQYF

clone size: .
V gene: TRBV2
D gene: TRBD2
J gene: TRBJ2-2
CDR3 DNA: TGTGCCAGCAGTTGGTGGACTAGCGGAGAGGCCGGGGAGCTGTTTTTT
CDR3 protein: CASSWWTSGEAGELFF

clone size: .
V gene: TRBV15
D gene: TRBD2
J gene: TRBJ2-3
CDR3 DNA: TGTGCCACCAGCAGAGAAGCGGGGGCCACAGATACGCAGTATTTT
CDR3 protein: CATSREAGATDTQYF

clone size: .
V gene: TRBV18
D gene: .
J gene: TRBJ2-3
CDR3 DNA: TGTGCCAGCTCCCCTCAGGGGGGTTACGGTGATACGCAGTATTTT
CDR3 protein: CASSPQGGYGDTQYF

clone size: .
V gene: TRBV5-1
D gene: TRBD2
J gene: TRBJ2-7
CDR3 DNA: TGCGCCAGCAGCTTGGAAGCTAGCGGGAGGCTAGCCTACGAGCAGTACTTC
CDR3 protein: CASSLEASGRLAYEQYF

clone size: .
V gene: TRBV5-1
D gene: .
J gene: TRBJ2-7
CDR3 DNA: TGCGCCAGCAGCTTGGTTGGGGACAACTTCTCCTACGAGCAGTACTTC
CDR3 protein: CASSLVGDNFSYEQYF

clone size: .
V gene: TRBV10-3
D gene: .
J gene: TRBJ2-7
CDR3 DNA: TGTGCCATCAGTGATGGCGCGGGGTACGAGCAGTACTTC
CDR3 protein: CAISDGAGYEQYF

clone size: .
V gene: TRBV5-1
D gene: TRBD1
J gene: TRBJ2-7
CDR3 DNA: TGCGCCAGCGGAGCGGGACAGGGAAGGGGCACTCGGGGCGAGCAGTACTTC
CDR3 protein: CASGAGQGRGTRGEQYF

clone size: .
V gene: TRBV4-2
D gene: TRBD2
J gene: TRBJ2-4
CDR3 DNA: TGTGCCAGCAGCCAAGGGTTAGCGGGGGGAGCCAAAAACATTCAGTACTTC
CDR3 protein: CASSQGLAGGAKNIQYF

clone size: .
V gene: TRBV27
D gene: TRBD2
J gene: TRBJ2-3
CDR3 DNA: TGTGCCAGCAGCTCCACCAAGACTAGCGGCCCCACAGATACGCAGTATTTT
CDR3 protein: CASSSTKTSGPTDTQYF

clone size: .
V gene: TRBV5-3
D gene: TRBD1
J gene: TRBJ2-5
CDR3 DNA: TGTGCCAGCAGACCATCCCAGGGGGAAATAGAGACCCAGTACTTC
CDR3 protein: CASRPSQGEIETQYF

clone size: .
V gene: TRBV5-6
D gene: TRBD2
J gene: TRBJ2-3
CDR3 DNA: TGTGCCAGCAGCTTGGTGGCTAGCGGCACTAGCACAGATACGCAGTATTTT
CDR3 protein: CASSLVASGTSTDTQYF

clone size: few
V gene: TRBV7-8
D gene: TRBD1
J gene: TRBJ2-7
CDR3 DNA: TGTGCCAGCAGCTTACTTGACAGGGACCACGAGCAGTACTTC
CDR3 protein: CASSLLDRDHEQYF